These T cell receptor beta chains were read from a single sample in a study of OX40 agonist ivuxolimab in advanced cancers. Assay used: immunoSEQ multiplex PCR; TCRdb lists only in-frame clones, some missing. Of roughly 90,000 clones detected, 85% to 95% appear once; the ten largest clones hold around 2.8%. The specimen was CD4+ or CD8+ T cells sorted from blood, collected in a trial of the OX40 agonist ivuxolimab. The source is an adult with an advanced solid tumor such as melanoma, head and neck, liver or kidney cancer. Both conserved end residues are part of each CDR3. The order of the fields is clone size, D gene, J gene, V gene, CDR3 DNA, CDR3 protein. The D gene is left open where the match is weak. Size values are once, few and many counts, or a class for expanded clones, and some rows have none.

size: .
D: .
J: TRBJ2-5
V: TRBV5-6
DNA: TGTGCCAGCAGCTCCCCGGGCAGACAAGAGACCCAGTACTTC
CDR3: CASSSPGRQETQYF

size: once
D: .
J: TRBJ1-1
V: TRBV5-4
DNA: TGTGCCAGCAGCTTGGGTCCCACTGAAGCTTTCTTT
CDR3: CASSLGPTEAFF

size: .
D: TRBD1
J: TRBJ1-3
V: TRBV7-2
DNA: TGTGCCAGCAGCTTTGCTCCGGGACAGGGAGCCGGAAACACCATATATTTT
CDR3: CASSFAPGQGAGNTIYF

size: .
D: .
J: TRBJ2-7
V: TRBV6-4
DNA: TGTGCCAGCAGTGACTCATTTACCCGCGCGGGACAGCCGACCTACGAGCAGTACTTC
CDR3: CASSDSFTRAGQPTYEQYF

size: .
D: TRBD1
J: TRBJ1-1
V: TRBV6-5
DNA: TGTGCCAGCAGGGGGACAGAGAACACTGAAGCTTTCTTT
CDR3: CASRGTENTEAFF

size: .
D: .
J: TRBJ2-7
V: TRBV5-4
DNA: TGTGCCAGCAGCGTCCCCTGGGACGGGGACTACGAGCAGTACTTC
CDR3: CASSVPWDGDYEQYF

size: few
D: .
J: TRBJ1-1
V: TRBV11-2
DNA: TGTGCCAGCAGCTTGGAGTTCGGGGCGAACACTGAAGCTTTCTTT
CDR3: CASSLEFGANTEAFF

size: .
D: .
J: TRBJ2-7
V: TRBV2
DNA: TGTGCCAGCGAGGGTTTCGGGAGCTCCTACGAGCAGTACTTC
CDR3: CASEGFGSSYEQYF

size: .
D: TRBD1
J: TRBJ2-7
V: TRBV5-5
DNA: TGTGCCAGCAGCCCCCGAGGGACAGCCTACGAGCAGTACTTC
CDR3: CASSPRGTAYEQYF

size: .
D: .
J: TRBJ1-2
V: TRBV5-1
DNA: TGCGCCAGCAGAGAAGGTGGCTATGGCTACACCTTC
CDR3: CASREGGYGYTF

size: .
D: .
J: TRBJ2-7
V: TRBV6-5
DNA: TGTGCCAGCAGTTACTCGACTGGATACAGGGACTACGAGCAGTACTTC
CDR3: CASSYSTGYRDYEQYF

size: .
D: .
J: TRBJ2-3
V: TRBV7-6
DNA: TGTGCCAGCAGCTTAAGGATCGCAGATACGCAGTATTTT
CDR3: CASSLRIADTQYF

size: .
D: .
J: TRBJ1-6
V: TRBV27
DNA: TGTGCCAGCAGTCCTCTATCTAATTCACCCCTCCACTTT
CDR3: CASSPLSNSPLHF

size: .
D: .
J: TRBJ1-2
V: TRBV5-1
DNA: TGCGCCAGCAGCCTCAGGGGAAGGGATGGCTACACCTTC
CDR3: CASSLRGRDGYTF

size: .
D: .
J: TRBJ2-3
V: TRBV10-3
DNA: TGTGCCATCAGTGCCCCGTCGACGAGCACAGATACGCAGTATTTT
CDR3: CAISAPSTSTDTQYF

size: .
D: .
J: TRBJ1-1
V: TRBV5-1
DNA: TGCGCCAGCAGCTTAAGCAGGGCCACTGAAGCTTTCTTT
CDR3: CASSLSRATEAFF

size: .
D: .
J: TRBJ2-2
V: TRBV29-1
DNA: TGCAGCGCAAACAAGAACACCGGGGAGCTGTTTTTT
CDR3: CSANKNTGELFF

size: .
D: .
J: TRBJ1-5
V: TRBV5-8
DNA: TGTGCCAGCAGCTTGGCCGGGAGGCCCTTCAATCAGCCCCAGCATTTT
CDR3: CASSLAGRPFNQPQHF

size: .
D: TRBD1
J: TRBJ2-2
V: TRBV7-9
DNA: TGTGCCAGCAGCCCAGACAGGGTAGCGAACACCGGGGAGCTGTTTTTT
CDR3: CASSPDRVANTGELFF

size: .
D: .
J: TRBJ2-7
V: TRBV10-3
DNA: TGTGCCATCAGTGAGTCGCTAGCGATCTACGAGCAGTACTTC
CDR3: CAISESLAIYEQYF

size: .
D: .
J: TRBJ2-3
V: TRBV9
DNA: TGTGCCAGCAGCGCGGGATCGAGCACAGATACGCAGTATTTT
CDR3: CASSAGSSTDTQYF

size: .
D: .
J: TRBJ2-7
V: TRBV18
DNA: TGTGCCAGCTCCGAGACAGGTAGCTACGAGCAGTACTTC
CDR3: CASSETGSYEQYF

size: .
D: .
J: TRBJ2-2
V: TRBV9
DNA: TGTGCCAGCAGCGTAGTAGGGGGGGAGCTGTTTTTT
CDR3: CASSVVGGELFF

size: .
D: .
J: TRBJ2-2
V: TRBV9
DNA: TGTGCCAGCAGCGTAGGGGGGGCGAACACCGGGGAGCTGTTTTTT
CDR3: CASSVGGANTGELFF

size: .
D: .
J: TRBJ1-1
V: TRBV5-4
DNA: TGTGCCAGCAGCCCCTCGGCGAACACTGAAGCTTTCTTT
CDR3: CASSPSANTEAFF

size: .
D: .
J: TRBJ2-2
V: TRBV27
DNA: TGTGCCAGCAGGATACTAGCTGCCAACACCGGGGAGCTGTTTTTT
CDR3: CASRILAANTGELFF

size: .
D: .
J: TRBJ2-3
V: TRBV7-6
DNA: TGTGCCAGCAGCTTAGGGGGGGCTGGTACAGATACGCAGTATTTT
CDR3: CASSLGGAGTDTQYF

size: .
D: .
J: TRBJ2-1
V: TRBV29-1
DNA: TGCAGCGTTGAAAAGGCAGGGAGATATGAGCAGTTCTTC
CDR3: CSVEKAGRYEQFF

size: .
D: TRBD1
J: TRBJ1-2
V: TRBV4-2
DNA: TGTGCCAGCAGCCTAGGTAGCAGGGGGCGAGTTGGCTACACCTTC
CDR3: CASSLGSRGRVGYTF

size: .
D: TRBD1
J: TRBJ1-6
V: TRBV7-2
DNA: TGTGCCAGCAGTTCTAGACCGGGACAGGATAGGTCACCCCTCCACTTT
CDR3: CASSSRPGQDRSPLHF

size: .
D: TRBD1
J: TRBJ2-7
V: TRBV5-1
DNA: TGCGCCAGCAGCTTGGGTCTAGGACAGGAACCCTACGAGCAGTACTTC
CDR3: CASSLGLGQEPYEQYF

size: .
D: .
J: TRBJ2-4
V: TRBV15
DNA: TGTGCCACCAGCAGCCTCAGGGACTCAATCAAGCAGGGGGATCAAAACATTCAGTACTTC
CDR3: CATSSLRDSIKQGDQNIQYF

size: .
D: TRBD1
J: TRBJ1-2
V: TRBV30
DNA: TGTGCCTGGAGTGTACCCCCCGGGCAGGGGGTTCTCTATGGCTACACCTTC
CDR3: CAWSVPPGQGVLYGYTF

size: .
D: TRBD2
J: TRBJ2-3
V: TRBV2
DNA: TGTGCCAGCACATCGGGACTAGCGGGGAGCGGGTTCACAGATACGCAGTATTTT
CDR3: CASTSGLAGSGFTDTQYF

size: few
D: .
J: TRBJ2-6
V: TRBV7-8
DNA: TGTGCCAGCAGCTTGGGGGTCGGCGCGCAGTTAGGGGCCAACGTCCTGACTTTC
CDR3: CASSLGVGAQLGANVLTF

size: .
D: TRBD1
J: TRBJ2-5
V: TRBV27
DNA: TGTGCCAGCAGGGTTTTCGCCGGGACAGGGGGAGAGACCCAGTACTTC
CDR3: CASRVFAGTGGETQYF

size: .
D: TRBD2
J: TRBJ2-3
V: TRBV27
DNA: TGTGCCAGCAGTTTAGGGACTAGCGGGGGACTATCTAGCACAGATACGCAGTATTTT
CDR3: CASSLGTSGGLSSTDTQYF

size: .
D: .
J: TRBJ2-7
V: TRBV15
DNA: TGTGCCACCAGCAGAGAGTTTATCTACGAGCAGTACTTC
CDR3: CATSREFIYEQYF

size: .
D: .
J: TRBJ2-3
V: TRBV10-3
DNA: TGTGCCATCAGTGAGTCGAGGGCAACAGATACGCAGTATTTT
CDR3: CAISESRATDTQYF

size: .
D: TRBD1
J: TRBJ1-5
V: TRBV6-6
DNA: TGTGCCAGCAGTAGGGGGCACAATCAGCCCCAGCATTTT
CDR3: CASSRGHNQPQHF

size: .
D: .
J: TRBJ2-6
V: TRBV28
DNA: TGTGCCAGTCAGGGGAAAGGTGGGGCCAACGTCCTGACTTTC
CDR3: CASQGKGGANVLTF

size: .
D: TRBD2
J: TRBJ2-7
V: TRBV11-2
DNA: TGTGCCAGCAGCTTAGAAGGGACTAGCAGATCCTACGAGCAGTACTTC
CDR3: CASSLEGTSRSYEQYF

size: .
D: .
J: TRBJ1-2
V: TRBV4-1
DNA: TGCGCCAGCAGCCAAGGAAAGAACCTGGGCCCCTATGGCTACACCTTC
CDR3: CASSQGKNLGPYGYTF

size: .
D: .
J: TRBJ2-1
V: TRBV11-2
DNA: TGTGCCAGCAGCTTAGATCACAGGGAGGTTCCGAGGCCCCAGTTCTTC
CDR3: CASSLDHREVPRPQFF

size: .
D: TRBD1
J: TRBJ2-7
V: TRBV4-3
DNA: TGCGCCAGCAGCCAGGGGACAGGGCCTAGCTCCTACGAGCAGTACTTC
CDR3: CASSQGTGPSSYEQYF

size: .
D: .
J: TRBJ1-2
V: TRBV5-4
DNA: TGTGCCAGCAGCTTGGGAGGGGAGGAGCCCAACTATGGCTACACCTTC
CDR3: CASSLGGEEPNYGYTF

size: .
D: .
J: TRBJ1-1
V: TRBV10-2
DNA: TGCGCCAGCAGTGTTTCTGGGAACACTGAAGCTTTCTTT
CDR3: CASSVSGNTEAFF

size: .
D: TRBD1
J: TRBJ2-7
V: TRBV5-1
DNA: TGCGCCAGCAGCGACAGGGGACCCTACGAGCAGTACTTC
CDR3: CASSDRGPYEQYF

size: once
D: TRBD2
J: TRBJ2-1
V: TRBV9
DNA: TGTGCCAGCAGCGATGGCGGGACTAGCGGGGGTTATGAGCAGTTCTTC
CDR3: CASSDGGTSGGYEQFF

size: once
D: TRBD1
J: TRBJ2-7
V: TRBV9
DNA: TGTGCCAGCAGCGTAGGGGACAGGGGGAGCTACGAGCAGTACTTC
CDR3: CASSVGDRGSYEQYF

size: .
D: .
J: TRBJ1-1
V: TRBV10-3
DNA: TGTGCCATCAGTGAAGGGGGGAACACTGAAGCTTTCTTT
CDR3: CAISEGGNTEAFF

size: .
D: .
J: TRBJ2-1
V: TRBV9
DNA: TGTGCCAGCAGCGTAGTAACCTACAATGAGCAGTTCTTC
CDR3: CASSVVTYNEQFF

size: .
D: TRBD1
J: TRBJ2-1
V: TRBV19
DNA: TGTGCCAGTAGAAAAGACAGGGTCAATGAGCAGTTCTTC
CDR3: CASRKDRVNEQFF

size: .
D: .
J: TRBJ2-7
V: TRBV6-1
DNA: TGTGCCAGCACGGCAGGGGTTCACGAGCAGTACTTC
CDR3: CASTAGVHEQYF

size: .
D: .
J: TRBJ2-7
V: TRBV19
DNA: TGTGCCAGTAGTAAAACCGGGACACCCTACGAGCAGTACTTC
CDR3: CASSKTGTPYEQYF

size: once
D: .
J: TRBJ1-3
V: TRBV9
DNA: TGTGCCAGCAGCCCTGGAAACACCATATATTTT
CDR3: CASSPGNTIYF

size: .
D: TRBD2
J: TRBJ2-1
V: TRBV10-2
DNA: TGCGCCAGCAGTCACCTAGCGGCATACAATGAGCAGTTCTTC
CDR3: CASSHLAAYNEQFF